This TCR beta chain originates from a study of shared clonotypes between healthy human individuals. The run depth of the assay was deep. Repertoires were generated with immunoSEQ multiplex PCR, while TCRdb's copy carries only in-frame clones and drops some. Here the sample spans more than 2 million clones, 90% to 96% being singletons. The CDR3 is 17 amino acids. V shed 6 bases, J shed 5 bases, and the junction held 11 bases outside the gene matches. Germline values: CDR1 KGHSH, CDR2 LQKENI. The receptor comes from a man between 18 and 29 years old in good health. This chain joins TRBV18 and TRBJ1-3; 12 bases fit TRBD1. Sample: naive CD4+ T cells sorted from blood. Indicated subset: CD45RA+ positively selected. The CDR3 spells CASSGQGARGWRNTIYF. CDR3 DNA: TGTGCCAGCTCGGGACAGGGGGCTCGAGGATGGCGAAACACCATATATTTT.